This is a list of T cell receptor beta chains from one sample in a study of human T cells and chemical hapten exposure. TCRdb redid the calling of the RACE reads with MiXCR, one entry per CDR3 protein. The table includes fewer than 350,000 distinct CDR3 sequences, 7.5% to 9% detected once. Sequencing used whole blood, obtained in connection with sensitization to the hapten diphenylcyclopropenone (DPC). The receptor set was obtained from a man in his late teens or twenties with alopecia areata. Some clones in this sample may be carry-over from other donors' samples. Each CDR3 is given without its conserved first and last residue.

J | V | CDR3
TRBJ1-1 | TRBV15 | ATSEKGGALRPTEAF
TRBJ2-2 | TRBV9 | ASSVVLTGTTGELF
TRBJ1-5 | TRBV7-2 | ASSLGPGSNQPQH
TRBJ1-4 | TRBV29-1 | SVWGNEKLF
TRBJ2-6 | TRBV4-3 | ASSLGAESSGANVLT
TRBJ2-5 | TRBV7-8 | ASSFPPGPQGETQY
TRBJ1-5 | TRBV5-1 | ASSSEGYQPQH
TRBJ1-6 | TRBV25-1 | ASSESASGNSPLH
TRBJ1-1 | TRBV4-1 | ASSQQGPPEAF
TRBJ2-5 | TRBV6-2/TRBV6-3 | ATKPTYQETQY
TRBJ2-5 | TRBV6-9 | ASLPAGKQETQY
TRBJ1-1 | TRBV5-1 | ASSAQVMNTEAF
TRBJ2-1 | TRBV11-1 | ASSSRLYRDNEQF
TRBJ2-5 | TRBV2 | ASSEASGGTIQETQY
TRBJ2-2 | TRBV19 | ASRPGQKNTGDLF
TRBJ2-1 | TRBV6-2/TRBV6-3 | ASSYTGLGFYNEQF
TRBJ1-6 | TRBV11-1 | ASSLAMGNNSPLH
TRBJ2-5 | TRBV20-1 | SATQPEGETQY
TRBJ2-3 | TRBV7-2 | ASSSSRAGLKTDTQY
TRBJ1-1 | TRBV10-3 | AISESATGTETF
TRBJ1-1 | TRBV7-9 | ASSLLQGLNTEAF
TRBJ1-3 | TRBV4-3 | ASSHTRGPGNTIY
TRBJ1-1 | TRBV5-1 | ASSGNRWGNTEAF
TRBJ2-7 | TRBV7-3 | ASSPIGGEGPYEQY
TRBJ2-1 | TRBV5-4 | ASSLSGRGVNNEQF
TRBJ2-3 | TRBV12-3/TRBV12-4 | ASSSGTSRTDTQY
TRBJ1-5 | TRBV6-5 | ASSYQPLWPDRNQPQH
TRBJ2-1 | TRBV6-5 | ASSYAAGGSSEQF
TRBJ1-1 | TRBV4-1 | ASSPITGNTEAF
TRBJ1-1 | TRBV6-2/TRBV6-3 | ASSSPTGTVNTEAF
TRBJ2-6 | TRBV6-5 | ASSYKNTRTGANVLT
TRBJ2-5 | TRBV6-2/TRBV6-3 | ASSPLETQY
TRBJ1-6 | TRBV12-3/TRBV12-4 | ASTRTDNNSPLH
TRBJ2-3 | TRBV29-1 | SVTARGYTDTQY
TRBJ2-5 | TRBV5-6 | ASSLFGKTQY
TRBJ2-6 | TRBV5-1 | ASTWTPTVGAIGANVLT
TRBJ2-4 | TRBV20-1 | SASFHYREGKNIQY
TRBJ2-1 | TRBV4-2 | ASSPPDRNNEQF
TRBJ1-3 | TRBV7-9 | ATRGVSSGNTIY
TRBJ2-5 | TRBV6-6 | ASSYSASQETQY
TRBJ2-7 | TRBV10-1 | ASSESGGPYEQY
TRBJ2-1 | TRBV29-1 | SVILAGDYNEQF
TRBJ2-1 | TRBV7-9 | ASSSKPGEQF
TRBJ1-5 | TRBV20-1 | SALGGSGSNQPQH
TRBJ1-3 | TRBV5-5 | ASSSRQGSGNTIY
TRBJ1-6 | TRBV7-6 | ASSLSSYNSPLH
TRBJ2-3 | TRBV6-4 | ASSDSAVTSGALKDTQY
TRBJ2-3 | TRBV6-2/TRBV6-3 | ASSYSTSGGTTHTQY
TRBJ2-5 | TRBV28 | ASSFSPGEETQY
TRBJ1-1 | TRBV7-2 | ASRRQGTEAF